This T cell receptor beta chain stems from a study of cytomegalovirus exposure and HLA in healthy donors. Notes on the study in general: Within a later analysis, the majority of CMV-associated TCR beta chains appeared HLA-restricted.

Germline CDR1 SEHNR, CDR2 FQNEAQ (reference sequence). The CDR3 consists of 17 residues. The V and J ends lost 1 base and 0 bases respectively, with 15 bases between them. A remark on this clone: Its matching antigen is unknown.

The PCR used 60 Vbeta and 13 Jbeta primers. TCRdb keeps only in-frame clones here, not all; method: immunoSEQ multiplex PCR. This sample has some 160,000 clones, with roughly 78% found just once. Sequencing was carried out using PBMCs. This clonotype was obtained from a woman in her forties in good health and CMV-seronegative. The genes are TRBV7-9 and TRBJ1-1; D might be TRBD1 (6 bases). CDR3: CASSLGVGASVNTEAFF. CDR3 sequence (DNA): TGTGCCAGCAGCTTAGGGGTGGGGGCGTCAGTGAACACTGAAGCTTTCTTT.